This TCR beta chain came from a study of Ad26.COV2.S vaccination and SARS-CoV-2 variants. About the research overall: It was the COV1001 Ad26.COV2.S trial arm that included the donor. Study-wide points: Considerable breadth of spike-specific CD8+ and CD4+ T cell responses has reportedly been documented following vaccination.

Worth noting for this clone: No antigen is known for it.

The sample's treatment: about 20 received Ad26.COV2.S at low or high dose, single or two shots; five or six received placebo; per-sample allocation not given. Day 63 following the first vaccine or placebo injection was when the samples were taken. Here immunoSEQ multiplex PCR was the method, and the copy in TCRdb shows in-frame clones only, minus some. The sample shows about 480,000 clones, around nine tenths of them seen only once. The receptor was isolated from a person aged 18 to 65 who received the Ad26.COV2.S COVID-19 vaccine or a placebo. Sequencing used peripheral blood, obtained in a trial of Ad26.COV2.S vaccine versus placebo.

CDR3 bases: TGCGCCAGCAGGCAACTAGCGGGAGGCAATGAGCAGTTCTTC. Translated, it gives CASRQLAGGNEQFF. This chain joins TRBV4-3 and TRBJ2-1; 12 bases are a match to TRBD2. Unmatched junction bases numbered 3, after V lost 6 bases and J lost 6 bases. CDR1 is LGHNA and CDR2 is YSLEER in the germline V gene. This CDR3 has 14 amino acids.